The 31 T cell receptor beta chains below were found in one sample sequenced in a study of early T cells in non-severe SARS-CoV-2 infection. TCRdb fed the 5' RACE reads into MiXCR, producing one record per CDR3 protein. The table lists more than 50,000 distinct CDR3 sequences, roughly an eighth of them singletons. Sequenced input: whole blood. The origin of the receptors is an adult who was a healthcare worker with PCR-confirmed SARS-CoV-2 infection or an uninfected control (not recorded which).

In regard to this clonotype: A junction end diverges from the germline sequence, so it may reflect a read error. The chain has TRBV7-8 and TRBJ2-5, with D perhaps matching TRBD1 (9 bases). CDR3 length equals 17 residues. Per germline, CDR1 SGHVS and CDR2 FQNEAQ. The CDR3 sequence: CASTLRPQGAGGETQYF. CDR3 DNA sequence: TGTGCCAGCACCTTACGGCCACAGGGGGCGGGAGGAGAGACCCAGTACTTC. Full variable domain (outside the CDR3, taken from reference TRBV7-8 and TRBJ2-5): GAGVSQSPRYKVAKRGQDVALRCDPISGHVSLFWYQQALGQGPEFLTYFQNEAQLDKSGLPSDRFFAERPEGSVSTLKIQRTQQEDSAVYLCASTLRPQGAGGETQYFGPGTRLLVL.

This clonotype was detected many times. This chain links TRBV19 with TRBJ1-5; D remains unclear. CDR3 size: 14 residues. V lost 5 bases and J lost 0, with 8 bases in between. Germline assignment: CDR1 LNHDA and CDR2 SQIVND (reference sequence). The CDR3 DNA reads as TGTGCCAGTAGTCCGGGCCCTAGCAATCAGCCCCAGCATTTT. It translates to CASSPGPSNQPQHF.

This clonotype occurred a few times. V gene TRBV28 combines with J gene TRBJ2-7; either TRBD1 or TRBD2 may fit D (5 bases each). This CDR3 region has 14 residues. Trimming pared 8 bases from V and 6 bases from J, leaving 20 bases between. Germline V gives CDR1 MDHEN, CDR2 SYDVKM. The CDR3 protein is CASLPARGSSEQYF. CDR3 DNA sequence: TGTGCCAGCCTACCGGCACGGGGCTCGAGCGAGCAGTACTTC.

There are a few counts of this clonotype. The chain carries TRBV7-6 and TRBJ2-3; no clear D. Trimming cost V 5 bases and J 10 bases, with 13 bases left between them. Germline assignment: CDR1 SGHVS and CDR2 FNYEAQ. The CDR3 sequence is 12 residues long. The CDR3 sequence is CASSALGTSQYF. The CDR3 nucleotides are TGTGCCAGCAGCGCGCTCGGAACCTCGCAGTATTTT. The full variable domain, its missing parts supplied by reference TRBV7-6 and TRBJ2-3, is GAGVSQSPRYKVTKRGQDVALRCDPISGHVSLYWYRQALGQGPEFLTYFNYEAQQDKSGLPNDRFSAERPEGSISTLTIQRTEQRDSAMYRCASSALGTSQYFGPGTRLTVL.

This clonotype was seen many times. The V gene is TRBV5-4, the J gene TRBJ2-1; 10 bases fit TRBD2. The CDR3 runs 15 residues. The trim removed 5 bases at V and 8 bases at J, leaving 10 bases unmatched. Germline V gene data show CDR1 as SGHNT and CDR2 as YYREEE (reference sequence). The CDR3 loop reads CASSSPSGSRDEQFF. The CDR3 bases are TGTGCCAGCAGTTCCCCTAGCGGGAGTAGGGATGAGCAGTTCTTC.

The V and J genes are TRBV4-3 and TRBJ2-1; D not resolved. This CDR3 has 13 residues. V shed 1 base and J shed 7 bases, with 8 bases lying between them. Germline assignment: CDR1 LGHNA and CDR2 YSLEER. CDR3 region: CASSQGNENEQFF. The CDR3 nucleotides are TGCGCCAGCAGCCAAGGAAATGAGAATGAGCAGTTCTTC.

This clonotype was found many times. V usage is TRBV28 and J usage is TRBJ2-7; maybe TRBD2 (5 bases). The ends were cut back, 6 bases at V and 2 bases at J, with 11 bases in the middle. Germline V lookup: CDR1 MDHEN, CDR2 SYDVKM. This CDR3 is built from 13 residues. CDR3 sequence: CASSLRGAYEQYF. As DNA, the CDR3 is TGTGCCAGCAGCCTTCGGGGTGCCTACGAGCAGTACTTC. Filled out from reference TRBV28 and TRBJ2-7, the complete variable domain reads DVKVTQSSRYLVKRTGEKVFLECVQDMDHENMFWYRQDPGLGLRLIYFSYDVKMKEKGDIPEGYSVSREKKERFSLILESASTNQTSMYLCASSLRGAYEQYFGPGTRLTVT.

At least ten counts were recorded for this clonotype. The chain carries TRBV20-1 and TRBJ1-6; a possible D gene is TRBD1 (6 bases). The V gene lost 1 base and the J gene lost 9 bases, with 13 bases spanning the gap. The CDR3 spans 14 residues. CDR1 is DFQATT and CDR2 is SNEGSKA in the germline V gene (reference sequence). CDR3 in amino acids: CSARVGGLVSPLHF. CDR3 coding DNA: TGCAGTGCTAGAGTAGGGGGGTTGGTTTCACCCCTCCACTTT.

This clonotype was found many times. The rearrangement uses TRBV20-1 and TRBJ2-7; D gene uncertain. CDR3 length: 10 amino acids. Between the trimmed V and J ends, which lost 2 bases and 4 bases, there was a span of 3 bases. The germline V gene has CDR1 DFQATT and CDR2 SNEGSKA (reference sequence). Here the CDR3 reads CSARLYEQYF. CDR3 sequence (DNA): TGCAGTGCTAGATTGTACGAGCAGTACTTC.

The rearrangement uses TRBV11-3 and TRBJ1-1; 8 nucleotides match TRBD1. Germline values: CDR1 SGHNT, CDR2 YENEEA. V lost 4 bases to trimming and J lost 4 bases; unmatched junction nucleotides: 5. There are 14 residues in the CDR3. The CDR3 region is CASSWGQASTEAFF. CDR3 in DNA: TGTGCCAGCAGCTGGGGACAGGCGTCCACTGAAGCTTTCTTT.

With regard to this clonotype: The junction departs from germline at one end; a sequencing error may be responsible. V is TRBV5-1 and J is TRBJ1-5; TRBD1 aligns across 8 bases. CDR3 length equals 17 residues. Germline CDR1 is SGHRS and CDR2 is YFSETQ. This CDR3 reads CASSLVPGQGSNQPQQF. Here the CDR3 DNA reads TGCGCCAGCAGCTTGGTACCCGGACAGGGCAGCAATCAGCCCCAGCAGTTT. Filled out from reference TRBV5-1 and TRBJ1-5, the complete variable domain reads KAGVTQTPRYLIKTRGQQVTLSCSPISGHRSVSWYQQTPGQGLQFLFEYFSETQRNKGNFPGRFSGRQFSNSRSEMNVSTLELGDSALYLCASSLVPGQGSNQPQQFGDGTRLSIL.

In its sample, this clonotype was seen many times. This rearrangement joins TRBV4-1 to TRBJ2-2; TRBD1 agrees at 8 bases. There are 17 residues in the CDR3. Germline V lookup: CDR1 MGHRA, CDR2 YSYEKL. J gave up 7 bases and V 0 bases, and 10 bases lay outside the gene matches. In DNA form, the CDR3 reads TGCGCCAGCAGCCAAGATCAGGGGGCGAGGGTGGACGGGGAGCTGTTTTTT. Protein product: CASSQDQGARVDGELFF.

This clonotype was observed at least ten times. The chain couples TRBV30 to TRBJ1-5, with 11 bases aligning to TRBD1. Germline V gene lookup returns CDR1 GTSNPN and CDR2 SVGIG (reference sequence). V lost 2 bases and J lost 5; bases outside the gene matches: 2. This CDR3 spans 14 amino acids. The CDR3 DNA reads as TGTGCCTGGAGTTTGGACAGGGGGCATCAGCCCCAGCATTTT. Amino acid sequence: CAWSLDRGHQPQHF.

This clonotype was counted between two and nine times. The chain uses TRBV29-1 and TRBJ2-1; 10 bases match TRBD2. J gave up 4 bases and V 0 bases, and 3 bases lay outside the gene matches. The CDR3 runs 15 residues. Germline values: CDR1 SQVTM, CDR2 ANQGSEA. CDR3: CSVEEVAGGYNEQFF. The CDR3 DNA follows: TGCAGCGTTGAAGAAGTAGCGGGGGGTTACAATGAGCAGTTCTTC.

This clonotype was observed many times. The rearrangement joins TRBV6-1 to TRBJ1-2; tentatively, D is TRBD1 (5 bases). Trimming cost V 0 bases and J 4 bases, with 12 bases left between them. CDR3 length: 15 residues. Germline CDR1 is MNHNS and CDR2 is SASEGT. The CDR3 reads CASSEALQGTYGYTF. CDR3 DNA sequence: TGTGCCAGCAGTGAAGCGCTTCAGGGTACCTATGGCTACACCTTC.

Only a few counts were recorded for this clonotype. The chain carries TRBV6-2 or TRBV6-3 and TRBJ2-7; D may correspond to TRBD1 or TRBD2 (5 bases each). The CDR3 has 13 residues. Trimming took 5 bases from V and 3 from J, leaving 11 bases between them. Germline V gene data show CDR1 as MNHEY and CDR2 as SVGEGT. The CDR3: CASSDGALYEQYF. As DNA, the CDR3 is TGTGCCAGCAGTGACGGGGCCCTCTACGAGCAGTACTTC.

The table lists this clonotype with a few counts. The chain carries TRBV11-2 and TRBJ2-4; D is ambiguous. Germline values: CDR1 SGHAT, CDR2 FQNNGV. The V end lost 2 bases, the J end lost 5 bases, and 4 bases lay between the germline ends. The CDR3 spans 12 residues. As DNA, the CDR3 is TGTGCCAGCAGCTTAATCCAAAACATTCAGTACTTC. Residues: CASSLIQNIQYF.

This sequence joins TRBV4-1 and TRBJ2-2, with D possibly matching TRBD1 (6 bases). The CDR3 has 15 residues. Germline CDR1 and CDR2: MGHRA and YSYEKL. Trimming stripped 1 base from V and 4 bases from J, with 10 bases between. The CDR3 nucleotides read TGCGCCAGCAGCCAAGTGGGGGCGAGCACCGGGGAGCTGTTTTTT. This translates into CASSQVGASTGELFF.

Judged by abundance, this clonotype is medium-sized. V and J are TRBV5-5 and TRBJ1-2, with D hard to call. This CDR3 contains 12 residues. Trimming pared 1 base from V and 13 bases from J, leaving 14 bases between. CDR1 and CDR2 from the germline V gene are SGHKS and YYEKEE (reference sequence). Written as DNA, the CDR3 is TGTGCCAGCAGCTTGAAGAACTGGGCGCCCACCTTC. It specifies CASSLKNWAPTF.

The chain is built from TRBV24-1 and TRBJ1-4; D unresolved. Germline CDR1 and CDR2: KGHDR and SFDVKD. The CDR3 sequence is 14 residues long. With 5 bases removed from V and 8 bases from J, the gap between germline ends came to 14 bases. DNA for the CDR3: TGTGCCACCAGTGGGGCCGGGATGCAAGAAAAACTGTTTTTT. This gives the protein CATSGAGMQEKLFF.

Turning to this clonotype: At one end the junction does not follow the germline gene, possibly because of a read error. The J gene is TRBJ1-1, the V gene TRBV6-4; D remains unclear. Germline assignment: CDR1 MRHNA and CDR2 SNTAGT. This CDR3 comprises 13 residues. The CDR3 DNA follows: TGTACCAGCTGGGGAGGCGGGAACACTGAAGCTTTCTTT. Encoded protein: CTSWGGGNTEAFF.

The sample holds a few counts of this clonotype. The V gene is TRBV11-3, the J gene TRBJ2-1, with a possible D match to TRBD2 (6 bases). This CDR3 contains 18 residues. V was trimmed by 2 bases and J by 0 bases, leaving 17 bases between them. The germline V gene encodes CDR1 SGHNT and CDR2 YENEEA. The CDR3 loop is CASSLPPGVGSSYNEQFF. The CDR3 DNA reads as TGTGCCAGCAGCTTACCCCCGGGGGTTGGGAGCTCCTACAATGAGCAGTTCTTC. Looking up the rest from reference TRBV11-3 and TRBJ2-1 gives the full variable domain: EAGVVQSPRYKIIEKKQPVAFWCNPISGHNTLYWYLQNLGQGPELLIRYENEEAVDDSQLPKDRFSAERLKGVDSTLKIQPAELGDSAVYLCASSLPPGVGSSYNEQFFGPGTRLTVL.

The gene calls are TRBV5-1 and TRBJ1-4; perhaps TRBD1 as D (5 bases). The CDR3 is 12 amino acids. CDR1 SGHRS and CDR2 YFSETQ come from the germline V gene. Trimming pared 1 base from V and 7 bases from J, leaving 5 bases between. The chain's CDR3 is CASSLTGEKLFF. The CDR3 nucleotides read TGCGCCAGCAGCTTGACAGGTGAAAAACTGTTTTTT. Full variable domain (remainder filled in from reference TRBV5-1 and TRBJ1-4): KAGVTQTPRYLIKTRGQQVTLSCSPISGHRSVSWYQQTPGQGLQFLFEYFSETQRNKGNFPGRFSGRQFSNSRSEMNVSTLELGDSALYLCASSLTGEKLFFGSGTQLSVL.

This clonotype was detected many times. The chain recombines TRBV10-3 with TRBJ2-4; D may be TRBD2 (6 bases). V was shortened by 3 bases and J by 2 bases, with 20 bases between the two germline ends. Germline loops: CDR1 ENHRY, CDR2 SYGVKD. The CDR3 runs to 18 residues. Written as DNA, the CDR3 is TGTGCCATCAGTGACCTAAAACGGGACTTCCCATCCAAAAACATTCAGTACTTC. As protein: CAISDLKRDFPSKNIQYF.

This rearrangement joins TRBV29-1 to TRBJ1-2; D not certain. CDR3 size: 12 residues. In germline, CDR1 is SQVTM, CDR2 ANQGSEA. The V end lost 4 bases, the J end lost 6 bases, and 12 bases lay between the germline ends. CDR3 loop: CSVGTIRDGYTF. The CDR3, as DNA: TGCAGCGTTGGGACCATAAGGGATGGCTACACCTTC.

The genes are TRBV20-1 and TRBJ2-1, with 8 nucleotides matching TRBD2. The CDR3 runs 16 residues. CDR1 and CDR2 from the germline V gene are DFQATT and SNEGSKA (reference sequence). Trimming at V came to 0 bases and at J to 1 base, leaving 5 bases not matched to a gene. The CDR3 is CSARDRSGGSYNEQFF. The CDR3 DNA reads as TGCAGTGCTAGAGACCGCAGCGGGGGATCCTACAATGAGCAGTTCTTC.

V gene TRBV5-6 combines with J gene TRBJ1-2; D call uncertain. The germline gives CDR1 SGHDT, CDR2 YYEEEE. The length of the CDR3 is 15 residues. Trimming removed 5 bases from V and 0 bases from J, with 14 bases in between. The CDR3 DNA reads as TGTGCCAGCAGATCATTGGCTACTTCTAACTATGGCTACACCTTC. It is translated as CASRSLATSNYGYTF.

This clonotype has more than one count but fewer than ten. CDR3 in DNA: TGTGCCAGCACAAGGACCGGGACGGGCTCCTACGAGCAGTACTTC. Its translation: CASTRTGTGSYEQYF. The V call is TRBV28, the J call TRBJ2-7; D might be TRBD1 or TRBD2, each matching 5 bases. The CDR3 length is 15 residues. Germline V lookup: CDR1 MDHEN, CDR2 SYDVKM. V lost 7 bases and J 0 bases, leaving 16 bases between the germline ends.

This clonotype was counted only a few times. The chain carries TRBV28 and TRBJ1-2; D not certain. Trimming left V 7 bases short and J 3 bases short, with 12 bases between. Germline V gene lookup returns CDR1 MDHEN and CDR2 SYDVKM. This CDR3 is built from 13 residues. CDR3 loop: CASTIRDHYGYTF. CDR3 nucleotide sequence: TGTGCCAGCACAATCCGGGATCACTATGGCTACACCTTC.

This clonotype appeared many times. The gene calls are TRBV7-2 and TRBJ1-2, with TRBD1 matching over 11 bases. This CDR3 has 17 residues. Germline V gives CDR1 SGHTA, CDR2 FQGNSA. The junction had 9 bases not matched to a gene; V was cut back by 2 bases and J by 4 bases. The CDR3 protein is CASSLLGQGALGYGYTF. For the CDR3, the DNA is TGTGCCAGCAGCTTACTAGGACAGGGGGCGCTTGGCTATGGCTACACCTTC.

The table lists this clonotype with many counts. The chain uses TRBV5-5 and TRBJ2-7, with no clear D. Germline CDR1 reads SGHKS; CDR2 reads YYEKEE (reference sequence). V was pared by 0 bases and J by 2 bases, with 6 bases between. There are 13 residues in the CDR3. In DNA form, the CDR3 reads TGTGCCAGCAGCTTGGAGGTTCCCTACGAGCAGTACTTC. It specifies CASSLEVPYEQYF.